The 7 T cell receptor beta chains below were found in one sample sequenced in a study of CD8+CD57+ T cells in acquired aplastic anemia (dated by TCRdb to the late 2010s). Data came from an Illumina HiSeq 2000. Profiling of TCR beta VDJ combinations and CDR3 sequences used genomic DNA as the template. TCRdb ran its own pipeline on the public reads, namely fastp trimming at Q25 and MiXCR clone calling, and kept in-frame beta chains. Entries that share a CDR3 protein sequence are merged under the most common genes and DNA. The sample table contains about 160,000 distinct CDR3 sequences; only one count was recorded for around 45% of them. Approximately 1% of the sample goes to the ten largest clones. Sequenced material: sorted CD4+, CD8+, or CD8+CD57+ T cells (not recorded which) from PBMCs. These receptors were collected from a human donor in good health.

The chain couples TRBV6-2 or TRBV6-3 to TRBJ1-2; possible D gene TRBD1, 6 bases. Trimming stripped 3 bases from V and 6 bases from J, with 17 bases between. The length of the CDR3 is 15 residues. CDR1 is MNHEY and CDR2 is SVGEGT in the germline V gene. The CDR3 region is CASSYYRGGADGYTF. The CDR3 coding sequence is TGTGCCAGCAGTTATTATCGGGGGGGCGCGGATGGCTACACCTTC.

This clonotype has a handful of counts. The genes are TRBV7-6 and TRBJ1-5; D gene unclear. The V end was cut by 0 bases, the J end by 1 base, with 13 bases between. Looked up from germline, CDR1 is SGHVS and CDR2 is FNYEAQ. CDR3 length: 17 amino acids. As DNA, the CDR3 is TGTGCCAGCAGCTTAGCGGAGGTGGGAGAAAGCAATCAGCCCCAGCATTTT. Translating it yields CASSLAEVGESNQPQHF.

This clonotype was detected a few times. The genes are TRBV29-1 and TRBJ2-7, with no clear D. The germline V gene encodes CDR1 SQVTM and CDR2 ANQGSEA. This CDR3 has 12 residues. V was trimmed by 6 bases and J by 2 bases, leaving 11 bases between them. CDR3 bases: TGCAGCGTCCTAGACGGTACCTACGAGCAGTACTTC. It codes for CSVLDGTYEQYF.

The V call is TRBV24-1, the J call TRBJ1-2; no clear D. Trimming took 0 bases from V and 7 from J, leaving 2 bases between them. The CDR3 contains 11 residues. Germline V gene lookup returns CDR1 KGHDR and CDR2 SFDVKD. CDR3 coding DNA: TGTGCCACCAGTGATTTGTTTGGCTACACCTTC. Protein product: CATSDLFGYTF.

Of note for this clonotype: A read error may explain this, as a much larger clone is one base away. The J gene is TRBJ1-1, the V gene TRBV5-6; D gene uncertain. This CDR3 has 14 residues. CDR1 and CDR2 (germline): SGHDT, YYEEEE. The CDR3 DNA follows: TGTGCCCGCAGCTTGGCGCCAGGTAACACTGAAGCTTTCTTT. Its translation: CARSLAPGNTEAFF.

In DNA, the CDR3 is TGTGCCAGCAGCACCGACAGGGTGGCCTACGAGCAGTACTTC. It specifies CASSTDRVAYEQYF. This chain links TRBV5-4 with TRBJ2-7, with 7 bases identical to TRBD1. V trimming: 4 bases; J trimming: 2 bases; junction bases outside the gene matches: 6. From germline, CDR1 is SGHNT and CDR2 YYREEE (reference sequence). CDR3 length equals 14 residues.

The chain links TRBV20-1 to TRBJ2-5, with D possibly TRBD1 on 6 matching bases. The CDR3 is made up of 13 amino acids. V gave up 3 bases and J gave up 4 bases, with 12 bases separating them. The germline CDR1 and CDR2 sequences are DFQATT and SNEGSKA (reference sequence). Written as DNA, the CDR3 is TGCAGTGCTAGCCCTGGGGGCCGAGAGACCCAGTACTTC. Translating gives CSASPGGRETQYF.